These 21 T cell receptor beta chains originate from one sample sequenced in a study of T cell responses to AZD1222 COVID-19 vaccine. This table comes from immunoSEQ multiplex PCR, and its TCRdb copy is limited to in-frame clones, with some not included. The sample records fewer than 120,000 clones, approximately 94% being singletons. Here the sequenced sample was peripheral blood, taken 28 days after the second AZD1222 dose. These receptors all stem from an adult who received the AZD1222 COVID-19 vaccine.

The chain is built from TRBV19 and TRBJ2-7; TRBD1 is a possible D gene (6 bases). V was pared by 1 base and J by 3 bases, with 10 bases between. There are 14 residues in the CDR3. The V gene's germline CDR1 is LNHDA and CDR2 SQIVND (reference sequence). The CDR3 sequence is CASSIGWGHYEQYF. CDR3 nucleotide sequence: TGTGCCAGTAGTATAGGCTGGGGGCACTACGAGCAGTACTTC.

The table lists this clone with a count of one. The chain recombines TRBV6-5 with TRBJ1-2; D not resolved. The ends were cut back, 7 bases at V and 1 base at J, with 13 bases in the middle. Per germline, CDR1 MNHEY and CDR2 SVGAGI. This CDR3 is built from 14 residues. CDR3 nucleotide sequence: TGTGCCAGCAAAGAGGCGGTTTTTAACTATGGCTACACCTTC. Amino acids: CASKEAVFNYGYTF.

The gene calls are TRBV19 and TRBJ1-1; D gene unclear. Germline-derived CDR1 and CDR2 are LNHDA and SQIVND (reference sequence). The CDR3 is made up of 12 amino acids. V dropped 3 bases and J dropped 7 bases, with 9 bases sitting between them. CDR3 sequence reads: CASSISQFEAFF. CDR3 coding DNA: TGTGCCAGTAGTATTAGCCAATTTGAAGCTTTCTTT.

The chain is built from TRBV5-6 and TRBJ1-5; 8 positions match TRBD1. V lost 3 bases and J lost 2; bases outside the gene matches: 7. The CDR3 spans 16 residues. Germline CDR1 and CDR2: SGHDT and YYEEEE. The CDR3 loop is CASSSNGQGGNQPQHF. CDR3 DNA sequence: TGTGCCAGCAGCTCAAACGGACAGGGCGGCAATCAGCCCCAGCATTTT.

The V and J genes are TRBV4-1 and TRBJ1-1; no reliable D call. Germline V lookup: CDR1 MGHRA, CDR2 YSYEKL. Trimming cost V 1 base and J 1 base, with 13 bases left between them. CDR3 length: 16 amino acids. Here the CDR3 DNA reads TGCGCCAGCAGCCAAGCCTCCGGACGGCCGAACACTGAAGCTTTCTTT. Protein product: CASSQASGRPNTEAFF.

The rearrangement links TRBV4-1 to TRBJ1-2; maybe TRBD1 (6 bases). The CDR3 consists of 15 residues. Germline V gene lookup returns CDR1 MGHRA and CDR2 YSYEKL. Trimming shortened V by 0 bases and J by 8 bases, and 16 bases separated the two germline ends. CDR3 region: CASSQDTGNGLGYTF. DNA for the CDR3: TGCGCCAGCAGCCAAGATACAGGGAACGGTTTAGGCTACACCTTC.

V and J are TRBV27 and TRBJ1-2; 7 nucleotides match TRBD1. The ends lost 5 bases at V and 3 bases at J; junction bases unmatched: 6. CDR3 length equals 14 residues. CDR1 and CDR2 (germline): MNHEY, SMNVEV (reference sequence). DNA for the CDR3: TGTGCCAGCAGTATCAGGGGGGGGTACTATGGCTACACCTTC. Its protein product is CASSIRGGYYGYTF.

V usage is TRBV13 and J usage is TRBJ1-1; D not resolved. Germline V CDR1 and CDR2: PRHDT, FYEKMQ (reference sequence). CDR3 length: 13 amino acids. V was trimmed by 2 bases and J by 6 bases, leaving 10 bases between them. The chain's CDR3 is CASSLKRVAEAFF. The DNA for the CDR3 is TGTGCCAGCAGCTTAAAGAGGGTTGCTGAAGCTTTCTTT.

This chain links TRBV13 with TRBJ1-4; D call uncertain. Trimming left V 0 bases short and J 0 bases short, with 5 bases between. This CDR3 is 15 amino acids long. Germline V CDR1 and CDR2: PRHDT, FYEKMQ (reference sequence). In DNA form, the CDR3 reads TGTGCCAGCAGCTTAGGGGTAGCAACTAATGAAAAACTGTTTTTT. This sequence encodes CASSLGVATNEKLFF.

This clone was recorded only once. The rearrangement links TRBV3-1 (or the pseudogene TRBV3-2) to TRBJ1-6, with a weak D call TRBD1 (6 bases). Germline CDR1 LGHDT, CDR2 YNNKEL (reference sequence). V lost 3 bases and J lost 8, with 14 bases in between. The CDR3 is 15 amino acids. The CDR3 sequence: CASSHSRQEDSPLHF. The CDR3 DNA reads as TGTGCCAGCAGCCACTCTCGACAGGAGGATTCACCCCTCCACTTT.

The V call is TRBV12-3 or TRBV12-4, the J call TRBJ2-2; D gene uncertain. Trimming pared 6 bases from V and 6 bases from J, leaving 8 bases between. The length of the CDR3 is 12 residues. CDR3 region: CASSPDSGELFF. The CDR3 DNA sequence: TGTGCCAGCAGCCCCGACTCCGGGGAGCTGTTTTTT.

This clone was recorded once. This rearrangement joins TRBV6-4 to TRBJ1-2; 8 bases are shared with TRBD1. The CDR3 consists of 15 residues. Germline loops: CDR1 MRHNA, CDR2 SNTAGT. Losses at the gene ends were 3 bases for V and 4 bases for J; bases not matched to a gene: 7. The CDR3 DNA is TGTGCCAGCAGTGAGGGAACAGGGGGATTCTATGGCTACACCTTC. Protein: CASSEGTGGFYGYTF.

This chain links TRBV5-6 with TRBJ1-2, with 10 bases that match TRBD1. The germline V gene has CDR1 SGHDT and CDR2 YYEEEE. The CDR3 is 15 residues long. V was clipped by 4 bases and J by 5 bases; unmatched bases: 8. Here the CDR3 DNA reads TGTGCCAGCAGCCCTCGGGACAGGGGACTTTATGGCTACACCTTC. Protein sequence: CASSPRDRGLYGYTF. Complete variable domain (other parts from reference TRBV5-6 and TRBJ1-2): DAGVTQSPTHLIKTRGQQVTLRCSPKSGHDTVSWYQQALGQGPQFIFQYYEEEERQRGNFPDRFSGHQFPNYSSELNVNALLLGDSALYLCASSPRDRGLYGYTFGSGTRLTVV.

This chain uses TRBV4-2 with TRBJ2-7, with 8 bases matching TRBD1. This CDR3 has 18 residues. Germline loops: CDR1 LGHNA, CDR2 YNFKEQ. The J segment lost 3 bases and the V segment lost 0 bases, leaving 13 bases of the junction unmatched. DNA for the CDR3: TGTGCCAGCAGCCAAGATGGGTTTAGGGCGGACAGGGTCTACGAGCAGTACTTC. Residues: CASSQDGFRADRVYEQYF.

This sequence joins TRBV5-1 and TRBJ1-1; TRBD1 aligns across 9 bases. The length of the CDR3 is 16 residues. Trimming took 4 bases from V and 5 from J; bases not matched to a gene: 12. Looked up from germline, CDR1 is SGHRS and CDR2 is YFSETQ. CDR3 residues: CASSLTEGQGRTEAFF. Written as DNA, the CDR3 is TGCGCCAGCAGCCTCACCGAGGGACAGGGCCGGACTGAAGCTTTCTTT.

J is TRBJ1-4 and V is TRBV10-2, with TRBD1 as a possible D gene (5 bases). Germline values: CDR1 WSHSY, CDR2 SAAADI. Trimming took 3 bases from V and 0 from J, leaving 11 bases between them. The CDR3 runs 16 residues. In DNA form, the CDR3 reads TGCGCCAGCAGTGAATGGCTGACAGCAACTAATGAAAAACTGTTTTTT. Amino acids: CASSEWLTATNEKLFF.

V and J are TRBV15 and TRBJ1-1, with D hard to call. This CDR3 region has 12 residues. CDR1 is LNHNV, CDR2 YYDKDF, per germline (reference sequence). V was trimmed by 0 bases and J by 7 bases, leaving 6 bases between them. This CDR3 reads CATSRDYYEAFF. CDR3 coding DNA: TGTGCCACCAGCAGAGATTACTATGAAGCTTTCTTT.

The V call is TRBV7-7, the J call TRBJ2-2, with 9 bases fitting TRBD1. This CDR3 is 16 amino acids long. Germline V gene sequence: CDR1 SSHAT, CDR2 FNYEAQ (reference sequence). The V and J ends lost 2 bases and 6 bases, in that order; junction bases with no gene match: 7. CDR3 in DNA: TGTGCCAGCAGCTTACCGGGACAGGGAGTAGCCGGGGAGCTGTTTTTT. It translates to CASSLPGQGVAGELFF.

The chain uses TRBV4-1 and TRBJ1-5; TRBD1 might be the D (6 bases). Germline V CDR1 and CDR2: MGHRA, YSYEKL. With 7 bases removed from V and 0 bases from J, the gap between germline ends came to 10 bases. CDR3 size: 14 residues. CDR3 region: CASTWTVSNQPQHF. In DNA, the CDR3 is TGCGCCAGCACCTGGACAGTTAGCAATCAGCCCCAGCATTTT.

This clone occurred once. This rearrangement joins TRBV14 to TRBJ1-6; D is unresolved. Trimming cost V 3 bases and J 6 bases, with 9 bases left between them. CDR3 size: 14 residues. Germline CDR1 is SGHDN and CDR2 is FVKESK. The CDR3 DNA sequence: TGTGCCAGCAGCCAGGCAGGCCTTAATTCACCCCTCCACTTT. Its translation: CASSQAGLNSPLHF.

The chain joins TRBV11-2 to TRBJ1-5, with a tentative D call TRBD1 (6 bases). CDR1 is SGHAT and CDR2 is FQNNGV in the germline V gene. The CDR3 spans 15 residues. V was cut by 4 bases and J by 5 bases, with 15 bases left in between. The DNA of the CDR3 is TGTGCCAGCAGCTCAACAGGGAACCGGGATCAGCCCCAGCATTTT. Translated: CASSSTGNRDQPQHF.